This TCR beta chain was recovered during a study of CD8+ T cells in alopecia areata. Study-level findings and limits: Scalp clonality dropped significantly under tofacitinib, as did expanded CD8+ top-100 clones.

CDR1 is GTSNPN, CDR2 SVGIG, per germline (reference sequence). The CDR3 totals 14 residues. The V and J ends lost 2 bases and 7 bases respectively, with 12 bases between them. Stated treatment: oral pan-JAK inhibitor, 5-10 mg twice daily. As regards this clone: Antigen: not known.

TCR sequencing used cDNA made by reverse transcription of extracted RNA. Produced via immunoSEQ multiplex PCR; TCRdb's table is partial and in-frame only. The sample has 170,000 or so clones; just over 65% are singletons. The receptor's source is a human donor with alopecia areata. The starting material was CD4+ T cells sorted from blood, obtained at week 4, from a patient treated with tofacitinib. This chain connects TRBV30 to TRBJ2-6; possibly TRBD1 for D (6 bases). The CDR3 sequence: CAWSQAGVANVLTF. The CDR3, as DNA: TGTGCCTGGAGTCAGGCAGGGGTTGCCAACGTCCTGACTTTC.